The 29 T cell receptor beta chains below all came from one sample that was sequenced in a study of T cell responses to AZD1222 COVID-19 vaccine. Profiling relied on immunoSEQ multiplex PCR, and the TCRdb table lists in-frame clones only, not all of them. Seen here are some 150,000 clones, 90% observed once, and the top ten hold approximately 19%. Source: peripheral blood, taken on day 0 of AZD1222 vaccination. The receptors were gathered from an adult in good health.

The chain employs TRBV7-3 and TRBJ2-3, with D possibly matching TRBD2 (6 bases). CDR1 is SGHTA and CDR2 is FQGTGA in the germline V gene. The length of the CDR3 is 15 residues. The germline V and J ends were trimmed by 2 bases and 2 bases, with 11 bases remaining between them. CDR3 DNA sequence: TGTGCCAGCAGCTTATCGGGAGCGTTCACAGATACGCAGTATTTT. It codes for CASSLSGAFTDTQYF.

The chain has TRBV6-1 and TRBJ1-5; D not resolved. Trimming cost V 1 base and J 7 bases, with 8 bases left between them. In germline, CDR1 is MNHNS, CDR2 SASEGT. This CDR3 has 13 amino acids. DNA of the CDR3: TGTGCCAGCAGTGAAGACAGCGTGCAGCCCCAGCATTTT. Translated, it gives CASSEDSVQPQHF.

Details on this clone: Sequence at one end of the junction differs from germline and may be a read error. CDR3 in DNA: TGTGCTAGCAGCCCGTACCGGGACCAAGACAATGAGCAGTTCTTC. Translating it yields CASSPYRDQDNEQFF. This chain joins TRBV7-7 and TRBJ2-1; D possibly matches TRBD1 or TRBD2 (5 bases each). The CDR3 loop spans 15 amino acids. The germline V gene has CDR1 SSHAT and CDR2 FNYEAQ (reference sequence). Full variable domain (rest looked up from reference TRBV7-7 and TRBJ2-1): GAGVSQSPRYKVTKRGQDVTLRCDPISSHATLYWYQQALGQGPEFLTYFNYEAQPDKSGLPSDRFSAERPEGSISTLTIQRTEQRDSAMYRCASSPYRDQDNEQFFGPGTRLTVL.

The V and J genes are TRBV5-1 and TRBJ2-7; 9 bases match TRBD1. Trimming at V came to 4 bases and at J to 0 bases, leaving 8 bases not matched to a gene. The CDR3 has 16 residues. Germline CDR1 reads SGHRS; CDR2 reads YFSETQ. Here the CDR3 reads CASSPIGDRVSYEQYF. The DNA of the CDR3 is TGCGCCAGCAGCCCTATAGGGGACAGGGTCTCCTACGAGCAGTACTTC.

The chain employs TRBV15 and TRBJ1-2, with 8 bases matching TRBD1. Losses at the gene ends were 6 bases for V and 5 bases for J; bases not matched to a gene: 8. CDR3 length equals 14 residues. CDR1 is LNHNV, CDR2 YYDKDF, per germline (reference sequence). CDR3 loop: CATRPSTGGYGYTF. The CDR3 bases are TGTGCCACCAGGCCTTCTACAGGGGGGTATGGCTACACCTTC.

This clone was detected a few times. This chain links TRBV28 with TRBJ2-2, with 7 bases that match TRBD1. The CDR3 is made up of 11 amino acids. Germline V gene sequence: CDR1 MDHEN, CDR2 SYDVKM. V shed 8 bases, J shed 6 bases, and the junction held 0 bases outside the gene matches. CDR3 sequence reads: CASQGAGELFF. Here the CDR3 DNA reads TGTGCCAGCCAGGGGGCCGGGGAGCTGTTTTTT.

The chain combines TRBV28 with TRBJ2-1, with 10 nucleotides matching TRBD2. CDR1 MDHEN and CDR2 SYDVKM come from the germline V gene. V dropped 6 bases and J dropped 9; count of bases not matched to a gene: 11. The CDR3 spans 15 residues. The CDR3 reads CASRPSGGAGGEQFF. Written as DNA, the CDR3 is TGTGCCAGCAGACCCAGCGGGGGGGCGGGTGGTGAGCAGTTCTTC.

The chain combines TRBV7-9 with TRBJ1-6; 10 nucleotides match TRBD1. Germline lookup yields CDR1 SEHNR and CDR2 FQNEAQ (reference sequence). This CDR3 comprises 19 residues. The V segment lost 5 bases and the J segment 0 bases; nucleotides outside the gene matches: 10. CDR3 DNA: TGTGCCAGCAGCCCCGGGACAGGGGTCATTGTCTCCTATAATTCACCCCTCCACTTT. Amino acids: CASSPGTGVIVSYNSPLHF.

This clone is a singleton in its sample. The chain recombines TRBV29-1 with TRBJ1-2, with 11 nucleotides matching TRBD1. The ends lost 8 bases at V and 5 bases at J; junction bases unmatched: 7. In germline, CDR1 is SQVTM, CDR2 ANQGSEA. This CDR3 spans 13 amino acids. The CDR3 loop reads CSFWTGGSYGYTF. The CDR3 DNA follows: TGCAGCTTCTGGACAGGGGGCTCTTATGGCTACACCTTC.

The chain is built from TRBV11-2 and TRBJ1-2; a weak D match, TRBD1 (5 bases). The CDR3 is 12 residues long. Trimming stripped 5 bases from V and 5 bases from J, with 9 bases between. Germline V CDR1 and CDR2: SGHAT, FQNNGV. Here the CDR3 reads CASSPGGYGYTF. The CDR3 DNA sequence: TGTGCCAGCAGCCCCGGGGGGTATGGCTACACCTTC.

V is TRBV5-4 and J is TRBJ1-2; D possibly corresponds to TRBD1 (5 bases). V was cut by 0 bases and J by 0 bases, with 12 bases left in between. Germline-derived CDR1 and CDR2 are SGHNT and YYREEE (reference sequence). This CDR3 spans 16 amino acids. CDR3 DNA: TGTGCCAGCAGCTTGGCGGGGGGGGGTACTAACTATGGCTACACCTTC. Residues: CASSLAGGGTNYGYTF.

The genes are TRBV7-8 and TRBJ1-2; D unresolved. The CDR3 has 13 residues. CDR1 and CDR2 from the germline V gene are SGHVS and FQNEAQ. The ends were cut back, 0 bases at V and 5 bases at J, with 7 bases in the middle. The CDR3 here is CASSLALMYGYTF. In DNA form, the CDR3 reads TGTGCCAGCAGCTTAGCCCTGATGTATGGCTACACCTTC.

The chain uses TRBV2 and TRBJ2-7; D call uncertain. CDR1 SNHLY and CDR2 FYNNEI come from the germline V gene. The CDR3 length is 13 residues. The V end lost 8 bases, the J end lost 0 bases, and 11 bases lay between the germline ends. CDR3 amino acids: CASGMDNSYEQYF. Here the CDR3 DNA reads TGTGCCAGCGGGATGGATAACTCCTACGAGCAGTACTTC.

The chain joins TRBV7-2 to TRBJ1-5; D may be TRBD1 (5 bases). This CDR3 is 13 amino acids long. Germline V CDR1 and CDR2: SGHTA, FQGNSA. Trimming removed 1 base from V and 6 bases from J, with 7 bases in between. The CDR3 is CASSLVRGQPQHF. The CDR3 DNA follows: TGTGCCAGCAGCTTAGTGAGGGGTCAGCCCCAGCATTTT.

The chain employs TRBV7-2 and TRBJ2-7; 7 bases map to TRBD2. Germline assignment: CDR1 SGHTA and CDR2 FQGNSA. V dropped 4 bases and J dropped 2; count of bases not matched to a gene: 8. The CDR3 sequence is 15 residues long. In nucleotides, the CDR3 is TGTGCCAGCAGCTCTAGACTAGCCGACACCTACGAGCAGTACTTC. Protein sequence: CASSSRLADTYEQYF. Variable domain in full (rest from reference TRBV7-2 and TRBJ2-7): GAGVSQSPSNKVTEKGKDVELRCDPISGHTALYWYRQSLGQGLEFLIYFQGNSAPDKSGLPSDRFSAERTGGSVSTLTIQRTQQEDSAVYLCASSSRLADTYEQYFGPGTRLTVT.

The J gene is TRBJ2-3, the V gene TRBV4-1; 9 bases align to TRBD2. Germline-derived CDR1 and CDR2 are MGHRA and YSYEKL. The CDR3 runs to 17 residues. The junction had 12 bases not matched to a gene; V was cut back by 4 bases and J by 4 bases. CDR3 amino acids: CASSLEGGSGRSDTQYF. The DNA of the CDR3 is TGCGCCAGCAGCCTAGAGGGGGGTAGCGGGAGATCAGATACGCAGTATTTT.

This clone was seen only a few times. The chain carries TRBV29-1 and TRBJ2-1; D is undetermined. CDR3 length: 15 amino acids. The V and J ends lost 0 bases and 9 bases respectively, with 18 bases between them. CDR1 and CDR2 (germline): SQVTM, ANQGSEA. In nucleotides, the CDR3 is TGCAGCGTTGAAGATGGATTCGGTTCGCAAGCTGAGCAGTTCTTC. Encoded protein: CSVEDGFGSQAEQFF.

This clone occurred once. This chain links TRBV5-1 with TRBJ1-4, with 7 bases lining up with TRBD1. In germline, CDR1 is SGHRS, CDR2 YFSETQ. V shed 0 bases and J 0 bases; nucleotides not matched to a gene: 8. The CDR3 length is 18 residues. CDR3 sequence: CASSLGFGGTATNEKLFF. Written as DNA, the CDR3 is TGCGCCAGCAGCTTGGGGTTTGGTGGGACAGCAACTAATGAAAAACTGTTTTTT.

The chain combines TRBV19 with TRBJ1-4; D not resolved. The CDR3 spans 14 residues. With 10 bases removed from V and 4 bases from J, the gap between germline ends came to 16 bases. Germline CDR1 and CDR2: LNHDA and SQIVND (reference sequence). This CDR3 reads CATSLQSGNEKLFF. CDR3 in DNA: TGTGCCACCTCATTACAGTCGGGTAATGAAAAACTGTTTTTT.

The chain employs TRBV6-6 and TRBJ2-3; D not resolved. The CDR3 has 12 amino acids. V was cut by 0 bases and J by 5 bases, with 3 bases left in between. Germline values: CDR1 MNHNY, CDR2 SVGAGI (reference sequence). The CDR3 region is CASSYSKDTQYF. In nucleotides, the CDR3 is TGTGCCAGCAGTTACTCAAAAGATACGCAGTATTTT.

This chain links TRBV28 with TRBJ1-2, with D uncertain. CDR1 is MDHEN, CDR2 SYDVKM, per germline. V lost 8 bases, J lost 8 bases, and 12 bases lay in between. This CDR3 is 11 amino acids long. CDR3 DNA sequence: TGTGCCAGCTTCTCCTACTGGGGCTACACCTTC. Encoded protein: CASFSYWGYTF.

V and J are TRBV10-3 and TRBJ2-3; 8 nucleotides agree with TRBD1. The length of the CDR3 is 17 residues. Germline V gene sequence: CDR1 ENHRY, CDR2 SYGVKD. Unmatched junction bases numbered 12, after V lost 2 bases and J lost 5 bases. CDR3 DNA sequence: TGTGCCATCAGTGAGACCGGACAGGGAATATATGTAGATACGCAGTATTTT. It specifies CAISETGQGIYVDTQYF.

The chain couples TRBV7-2 to TRBJ1-5; D remains ambiguous. CDR3 size: 17 residues. Germline CDR1 is SGHTA and CDR2 is FQGNSA. The ends were cut back, 3 bases at V and 0 bases at J, with 15 bases in the middle. The CDR3: CASSLGNRTNSNQPQHF. The CDR3 DNA is TGTGCCAGCAGCTTGGGGAACCGAACTAATAGCAATCAGCCCCAGCATTTT.

The V and J genes are TRBV7-8 and TRBJ2-1, with 9 bases lining up with TRBD2. Germline loops: CDR1 SGHVS, CDR2 FQNEAQ. The CDR3 totals 17 residues. Losses at the gene ends were 4 bases for V and 7 bases for J; bases not matched to a gene: 14. Here the CDR3 DNA reads TGTGCCAGCAGCTCCGCGGTGTGGCGGGAGGGCTCTAATGAGCAGTTCTTC. Translated: CASSSAVWREGSNEQFF.

The rearrangement joins TRBV6-5 to TRBJ2-3; 7 bases are shared with TRBD2. The V and J ends lost 6 bases and 0 bases, in that order; junction bases with no gene match: 3. The CDR3 has 14 residues. Per the germline V gene, CDR1 is MNHEY and CDR2 is SVGAGI. The CDR3 protein is CASSGGTSTDTQYF. The DNA of the CDR3 is TGTGCCAGCAGCGGGGGGACTAGCACAGATACGCAGTATTTT.

V and J are TRBV2 and TRBJ2-1; D gene uncertain. This CDR3 comprises 13 residues. Germline CDR1 SNHLY, CDR2 FYNNEI. The V gene lost 3 bases and the J gene lost 6 bases, with 9 bases spanning the gap. The chain's CDR3 is CASSDRKLNEQFF. In nucleotides, the CDR3 is TGTGCCAGCAGTGATCGTAAGCTCAATGAGCAGTTCTTC.

In regard to this clone: At one end the junction does not follow the germline gene, possibly because of a read error. The chain recombines TRBV7-7 with TRBJ2-2; TRBD1 might be the D (7 bases). Germline V gene data show CDR1 as SSHAT and CDR2 as FNYEAQ (reference sequence). The CDR3 runs to 15 residues. As DNA, the CDR3 is TGTGCTAGCAGCCTCTCAGGGGGGTACACCGGGGAGCTGTTTTTT. Its translation is CASSLSGGYTGELFF.

This chain joins TRBV10-3 and TRBJ1-1; no definite D call. The germline V gene has CDR1 ENHRY and CDR2 SYGVKD. The CDR3 extends over 12 amino acids. With 2 bases removed from V and 11 bases from J, the gap between germline ends came to 12 bases. The chain's CDR3 is CAISEVRIGAFF. CDR3 nucleotide sequence: TGTGCCATCAGTGAGGTCCGGATTGGGGCTTTCTTT.

The table lists this clone with a count of one. V is TRBV27 and J is TRBJ2-2, with 9 bases fitting TRBD1. The CDR3 is 16 residues long. The ends lost 7 bases at V and 6 bases at J; junction bases unmatched: 12. Looked up from germline, CDR1 is MNHEY and CDR2 is SMNVEV (reference sequence). The CDR3 DNA follows: TGTGCCAGCACCAAATTCTTCGGGACAGGGTCCGGGGAGCTGTTTTTT. Protein product: CASTKFFGTGSGELFF.